Presented here are 31 T cell receptor beta chains from one specimen sequenced in a study of CD8 T cells in Susac syndrome. Random-hexamer reverse transcription was applied to roughly 0.45 to 1 ug RNA. TCRdb fed the immunoSEQ multiplex PCR reads into MiXCR, producing one record per CDR3 protein. The sample holds 100,000 to 150,000 distinct CDR3 sequences, approximately 94% seen once. The sample consisted of CD4+ T cells from PBMCs. These receptors came from a human donor with multiple sclerosis.

This clonotype has just one count. V is TRBV7-3 and J is TRBJ1-2, with D perhaps TRBD1 (6 bases). Germline V gene sequence: CDR1 SGHTA, CDR2 FQGTGA. Between the trimmed V and J ends, which lost 1 base and 0 bases, there was a span of 9 bases. CDR3 length equals 15 residues. The CDR3 reads CASSLKGGANYGYTF. The CDR3 DNA sequence: TGTGCCAGCAGCTTAAAGGGGGGAGCTAACTATGGCTACACCTTC.

The chain recombines TRBV18 with TRBJ2-7; 11 bases line up with TRBD1. Per germline, CDR1 KGHSH and CDR2 LQKENI. The CDR3 is 16 amino acids. V was clipped by 1 base and J by 6 bases; unmatched bases: 8. In DNA form, the CDR3 reads TGTGCCAGCTCACCACTAGGACAGGGGGCGCGATCCGAGCAGTACTTC. Encoded protein: CASSPLGQGARSEQYF.

The V call is TRBV18, the J call TRBJ1-4; TRBD1 matches at 7 bases. This CDR3 spans 15 amino acids. Germline lookup yields CDR1 KGHSH and CDR2 LQKENI. Trimming took 3 bases from V and 3 from J; bases not matched to a gene: 4. The CDR3 here is CASSPPGQPNEKLFF. CDR3 nucleotide sequence: TGTGCCAGCTCACCCCCGGGACAGCCTAATGAAAAACTGTTTTTT.

The chain recombines TRBV12-3 or TRBV12-4 with TRBJ2-7; D might be TRBD1 or TRBD2, each matching 5 bases. Trimming pared 5 bases from V and 4 bases from J, leaving 12 bases between. The CDR3 has 13 residues. DNA for the CDR3: TGTGCCAGCAGTCCCATGGGACCTTACGAGCAGTACTTC. This gives the protein CASSPMGPYEQYF.

The V and J genes are TRBV7-9 and TRBJ1-1, with TRBD1 as a possible D gene (5 bases). V dropped 7 bases and J dropped 4 bases, with 16 bases sitting between them. The germline V gene encodes CDR1 SEHNR and CDR2 FQNEAQ (reference sequence). This CDR3 is 14 amino acids long. CDR3 sequence (DNA): TGTGCCAGCAACCTTAATCAGGGAAGCACTGAAGCTTTCTTT. This codes for CASNLNQGSTEAFF.

The J gene is TRBJ1-1, the V gene TRBV6-5; D unresolved. Germline lookup yields CDR1 MNHEY and CDR2 SVGAGI. The CDR3 has 13 amino acids. V lost 6 bases to trimming and J lost 4 bases, with 12 bases between them. CDR3 amino acids: CASRTPRGTEAFF. CDR3 DNA sequence: TGTGCCAGCAGGACACCCCGGGGCACTGAAGCTTTCTTT.

This rearrangement joins TRBV10-3 to TRBJ2-2; D call uncertain. This CDR3 contains 13 residues. Trimming pared 3 bases from V and 5 bases from J, leaving 7 bases between. Germline-derived CDR1 and CDR2 are ENHRY and SYGVKD. The CDR3 is CAISDQETGELFF. In DNA, the CDR3 is TGTGCCATCAGTGATCAGGAAACCGGGGAGCTGTTTTTT.

This chain links TRBV15 with TRBJ2-7; the D gene is possibly TRBD2 (5 bases). The length of the CDR3 is 14 residues. V shed 0 bases and J shed 4 bases, with 10 bases lying between them. Germline V gene data show CDR1 as LNHNV and CDR2 as YYDKDF (reference sequence). The chain's CDR3 is CATSRERVRYEQYF. CDR3 coding DNA: TGTGCCACCAGCAGAGAGAGGGTCCGATACGAGCAGTACTTC.

The rearrangement joins TRBV4-2 to TRBJ2-3; possible D gene TRBD2, 6 bases. Germline-derived CDR1 and CDR2 are LGHNA and YNFKEQ. V gave up 1 base and J gave up 2 bases, with 16 bases separating them. This CDR3 spans 17 amino acids. The DNA for the CDR3 is TGTGCCAGCAGCCAAGTAGGAGGGACGGGCCCCACAGATACGCAGTATTTT. This translates into CASSQVGGTGPTDTQYF.

J is TRBJ1-5 and V is TRBV19; 7 nucleotides align to TRBD1. CDR1 is LNHDA, CDR2 SQIVND, per germline (reference sequence). Trimming cost V 4 bases and J 3 bases; bases outside gene matches: 6. This CDR3 region has 15 residues. The CDR3 DNA reads as TGTGCCAGTAGTACAATCACAGGGGCCAATCAGCCCCAGCATTTT. The encoded protein is CASSTITGANQPQHF.

The CDR3 loop is CASSFGQGGTDTQYF. As DNA, the CDR3 is TGTGCCAGCAGCTTTGGACAGGGGGGCACAGATACGCAGTATTTT. This rearrangement joins TRBV5-6 to TRBJ2-3, with 10 bases lining up with TRBD1. Trimming at V came to 2 bases and at J to 1 base, leaving 1 base not matched to a gene. The CDR3 loop spans 15 amino acids. CDR1 is SGHDT, CDR2 YYEEEE, per germline.

The V call is TRBV24-1, the J call TRBJ2-1; possible D gene TRBD2, 6 bases. This CDR3 has 12 residues. V was clipped by 9 bases and J by 5 bases, with 10 bases between them. Germline loops: CDR1 KGHDR, CDR2 SFDVKD. This CDR3 is CATGRGNNEQFF. The CDR3 nucleotides read TGTGCCACCGGGCGGGGAAACAATGAGCAGTTCTTC.

This chain connects TRBV7-9 to TRBJ2-5, with D tentatively TRBD2 (6 bases). The germline V gene has CDR1 SEHNR and CDR2 FQNEAQ (reference sequence). The CDR3 covers 14 residues. V lost 3 bases, J lost 1 base, and 9 bases lay in between. The CDR3 reads CASSLGGIQETQYF. The CDR3 nucleotides are TGTGCCAGCAGCTTGGGCGGGATCCAAGAGACCCAGTACTTC.

The rearrangement joins TRBV20-1 to TRBJ2-1; 11 nucleotides agree with TRBD2. The V segment lost 5 bases and the J segment 4 bases; nucleotides outside the gene matches: 7. This CDR3 contains 15 residues. CDR1 is DFQATT and CDR2 is SNEGSKA in the germline V gene (reference sequence). In DNA, the CDR3 is TGCAGTGCTCTATCCGGGACTAGCGGATACAATGAGCAGTTCTTC. Translation gives CSALSGTSGYNEQFF.

This chain uses TRBV29-1 with TRBJ2-1; the D call may be TRBD1 or TRBD2 (5 bases each). Trimming took off 4 bases at V and 8 bases at J, with 9 bases between the two ends. The CDR3 runs 11 residues. Germline CDR1 reads SQVTM; CDR2 reads ANQGSEA. The CDR3 DNA sequence: TGCAGCGTTGGGCGAGGGGATGAGCAGTTCTTC. Translated: CSVGRGDEQFF.

The table lists this clonotype with a count of one. The chain has TRBV7-8 and TRBJ1-5; TRBD1 aligns across 9 bases. Germline assignment: CDR1 SGHVS and CDR2 FQNEAQ. Trimming cost V 6 bases and J 0 bases; bases outside gene matches: 6. The CDR3 is made up of 16 amino acids. This chain's CDR3 is CASRRDRAPSNQPQHF. The CDR3 DNA reads TGTGCCAGCAGACGGGACAGGGCCCCTAGCAATCAGCCCCAGCATTTT.

The genes are TRBV5-6 and TRBJ2-5; 8 bases align to TRBD1. In germline, CDR1 is SGHDT, CDR2 YYEEEE. The CDR3 sequence is 14 residues long. V lost 4 bases and J lost 5; bases outside the gene matches: 7. The DNA of the CDR3 is TGTGCCAGCAGCGCGACAGGGGTGGTGGAGACCCAGTACTTC. Its protein product is CASSATGVVETQYF.

This clonotype was observed once. The chain links TRBV20-1 to TRBJ2-7; TRBD1 aligns across 8 bases. CDR1 and CDR2 (germline): DFQATT, SNEGSKA (reference sequence). Unmatched junction bases numbered 11, after V lost 0 bases and J lost 7 bases. The CDR3 length is 15 residues. The CDR3 sequence: CSARDPRTGSGEQYF. CDR3 DNA: TGCAGTGCTAGAGACCCAAGGACAGGGTCGGGGGAGCAGTACTTC.

This clonotype was detected a few times. The V gene is TRBV5-1, the J gene TRBJ2-5; 13 positions match TRBD2. This CDR3 has 16 amino acids. Germline-derived CDR1 and CDR2 are SGHRS and YFSETQ. V was clipped by 7 bases and J by 4 bases; unmatched bases: 10. DNA of the CDR3: TGCGCCAGCCTCCCCGGGACTAGCGGGATTGGAGAGACCCAGTACTTC. It is translated as CASLPGTSGIGETQYF.

The CDR3 DNA sequence: TGCAGTGCCCGACTAGCGGGAGGGCCTTACGAGCAGTACTTC. This encodes CSARLAGGPYEQYF. The chain joins TRBV20-1 to TRBJ2-7, with TRBD2 matching over 14 bases. Looked up from germline, CDR1 is DFQATT and CDR2 is SNEGSKA (reference sequence). The trim removed 6 bases at V and 4 bases at J, leaving 5 bases unmatched. The CDR3 length is 14 residues.

The rearrangement uses TRBV6-5 and TRBJ2-7; TRBD1 agrees at 10 bases. The ends lost 5 bases at V and 3 bases at J; junction bases unmatched: 7. Germline assignment: CDR1 MNHEY and CDR2 SVGAGI. The CDR3 is 15 amino acids. DNA of the CDR3: TGTGCCAGCAGTCCGACGACAGGGGGCCGCTACGAGCAGTACTTC. As protein: CASSPTTGGRYEQYF.

The gene calls are TRBV2 and TRBJ2-1; TRBD1 might be the D (5 bases). The CDR3 totals 13 residues. Trimming pared 6 bases from V and 10 bases from J, leaving 16 bases between. CDR1 and CDR2 from the germline V gene are SNHLY and FYNNEI. CDR3 nucleotides: TGTGCCAGCAGCAGGGAAGGGGTGAACGAGCAGTTCTTC. Its protein is CASSREGVNEQFF.

The chain combines TRBV30 with TRBJ2-5; D is uncertain. Germline loops: CDR1 GTSNPN, CDR2 SVGIG (reference sequence). V was pared by 3 bases and J by 4 bases, with 6 bases between. The CDR3 covers 11 residues. The CDR3 loop reads CAWSIIETQYF. Here the CDR3 DNA reads TGTGCCTGGAGCATAATAGAGACCCAGTACTTC.

This clonotype was observed a single time. This chain uses TRBV5-1 with TRBJ1-1; tentative D call: TRBD1 (6 bases). CDR1 SGHRS and CDR2 YFSETQ come from the germline V gene. The V and J ends lost 6 bases and 1 base respectively, with 10 bases between them. The CDR3 length is 13 residues. CDR3: CASTRGGNTEAFF. The CDR3 bases are TGCGCCAGCACCCGAGGGGGGAACACTGAAGCTTTCTTT.

V usage is TRBV6-2 or TRBV6-3 and J usage is TRBJ1-2; the D gene is possibly TRBD1 (5 bases). CDR3 length: 11 residues. The ends were cut back, 5 bases at V and 5 bases at J, with 6 bases in the middle. Germline lookup yields CDR1 MNHEY and CDR2 SVGEGT. CDR3 in amino acids: CASSRQYGYTF. CDR3 DNA: TGTGCCAGCAGTCGACAGTATGGCTACACCTTC.

The gene calls are TRBV5-1 and TRBJ1-3; no clear D gene. Between the trimmed V and J ends, which lost 0 bases and 0 bases, there was a span of 4 bases. The CDR3 has 14 amino acids. Germline CDR1 reads SGHRS; CDR2 reads YFSETQ. CDR3 DNA: TGCGCCAGCAGCTTGGATTCCTCTGGAAACACCATATATTTT. It encodes CASSLDSSGNTIYF.

The V gene is TRBV6-5, the J gene TRBJ2-5, with unresolved D. Per germline, CDR1 MNHEY and CDR2 SVGAGI. Trimming stripped 1 base from V and 3 bases from J, with 9 bases between. The CDR3 runs to 14 residues. The chain's CDR3 is CASSYFGSKETQYF. The CDR3 DNA reads TGTGCCAGCAGTTACTTCGGGTCGAAAGAGACCCAGTACTTC.

This rearrangement joins TRBV3-1 to TRBJ2-1; either TRBD1 or TRBD2 may fit D (5 bases each). Per the germline V gene, CDR1 is LGHDT and CDR2 is YNNKEL (reference sequence). This CDR3 has 14 residues. V was pared by 5 bases and J by 5 bases, with 13 bases between. The CDR3 DNA reads TGTGCCAGCAGCGCCTCCGGGACGAACAATGAGCAGTTCTTC. Translation gives CASSASGTNNEQFF.

The gene calls are TRBV30 and TRBJ1-1, with TRBD1 as a possible D gene (5 bases). V lost 4 bases to trimming and J lost 3 bases, with 12 bases between them. Per the germline V gene, CDR1 is GTSNPN and CDR2 is SVGIG (reference sequence). The CDR3 is made up of 13 amino acids. CDR3: CAWTRTSDTEAFF. The CDR3 nucleotides are TGTGCCTGGACAAGGACATCGGACACTGAAGCTTTCTTT.

V and J are TRBV7-2 and TRBJ2-7, with TRBD1 as a possible D gene (6 bases). Germline-derived CDR1 and CDR2 are SGHTA and FQGNSA. Deletions cut 2 bases from V and 2 bases from J, with 7 bases between. This CDR3 has 13 amino acids. The DNA of the CDR3 is TGTGCCAGCAGCTTATCAGGGGCCTACGAGCAGTACTTC. This gives the protein CASSLSGAYEQYF.

This chain connects TRBV18 to TRBJ2-3; D is unresolved. Germline CDR1 KGHSH, CDR2 LQKENI. CDR3 length equals 14 residues. V was shortened by 0 bases and J by 2 bases, with 6 bases between the two germline ends. The CDR3 nucleotides read TGTGCCAGCTCACCACCGAGCGACACAGATACGCAGTATTTT. It codes for CASSPPSDTDTQYF.